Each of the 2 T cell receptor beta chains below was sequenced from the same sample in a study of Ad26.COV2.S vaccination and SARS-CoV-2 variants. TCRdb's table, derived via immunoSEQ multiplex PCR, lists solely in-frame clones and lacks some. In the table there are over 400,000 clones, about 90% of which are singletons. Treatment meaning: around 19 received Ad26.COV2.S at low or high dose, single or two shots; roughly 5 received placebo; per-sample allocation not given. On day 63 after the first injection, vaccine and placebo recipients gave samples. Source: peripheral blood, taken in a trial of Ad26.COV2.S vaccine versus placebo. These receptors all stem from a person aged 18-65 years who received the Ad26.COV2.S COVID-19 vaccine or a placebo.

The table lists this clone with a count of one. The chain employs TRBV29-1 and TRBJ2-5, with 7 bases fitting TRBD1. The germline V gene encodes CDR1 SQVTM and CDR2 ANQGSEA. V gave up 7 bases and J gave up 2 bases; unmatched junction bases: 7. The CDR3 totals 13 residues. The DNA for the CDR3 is TGCAGCGGGTCTGACAGGGCACAAGAGACCCAGTACTTC. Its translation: CSGSDRAQETQYF.

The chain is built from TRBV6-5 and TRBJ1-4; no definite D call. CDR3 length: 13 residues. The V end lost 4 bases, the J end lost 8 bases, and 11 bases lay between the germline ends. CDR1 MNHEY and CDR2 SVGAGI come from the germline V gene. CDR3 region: CASSSRLGEKLFF. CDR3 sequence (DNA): TGTGCCAGCAGTTCGAGACTGGGGGAAAAACTGTTTTTT.